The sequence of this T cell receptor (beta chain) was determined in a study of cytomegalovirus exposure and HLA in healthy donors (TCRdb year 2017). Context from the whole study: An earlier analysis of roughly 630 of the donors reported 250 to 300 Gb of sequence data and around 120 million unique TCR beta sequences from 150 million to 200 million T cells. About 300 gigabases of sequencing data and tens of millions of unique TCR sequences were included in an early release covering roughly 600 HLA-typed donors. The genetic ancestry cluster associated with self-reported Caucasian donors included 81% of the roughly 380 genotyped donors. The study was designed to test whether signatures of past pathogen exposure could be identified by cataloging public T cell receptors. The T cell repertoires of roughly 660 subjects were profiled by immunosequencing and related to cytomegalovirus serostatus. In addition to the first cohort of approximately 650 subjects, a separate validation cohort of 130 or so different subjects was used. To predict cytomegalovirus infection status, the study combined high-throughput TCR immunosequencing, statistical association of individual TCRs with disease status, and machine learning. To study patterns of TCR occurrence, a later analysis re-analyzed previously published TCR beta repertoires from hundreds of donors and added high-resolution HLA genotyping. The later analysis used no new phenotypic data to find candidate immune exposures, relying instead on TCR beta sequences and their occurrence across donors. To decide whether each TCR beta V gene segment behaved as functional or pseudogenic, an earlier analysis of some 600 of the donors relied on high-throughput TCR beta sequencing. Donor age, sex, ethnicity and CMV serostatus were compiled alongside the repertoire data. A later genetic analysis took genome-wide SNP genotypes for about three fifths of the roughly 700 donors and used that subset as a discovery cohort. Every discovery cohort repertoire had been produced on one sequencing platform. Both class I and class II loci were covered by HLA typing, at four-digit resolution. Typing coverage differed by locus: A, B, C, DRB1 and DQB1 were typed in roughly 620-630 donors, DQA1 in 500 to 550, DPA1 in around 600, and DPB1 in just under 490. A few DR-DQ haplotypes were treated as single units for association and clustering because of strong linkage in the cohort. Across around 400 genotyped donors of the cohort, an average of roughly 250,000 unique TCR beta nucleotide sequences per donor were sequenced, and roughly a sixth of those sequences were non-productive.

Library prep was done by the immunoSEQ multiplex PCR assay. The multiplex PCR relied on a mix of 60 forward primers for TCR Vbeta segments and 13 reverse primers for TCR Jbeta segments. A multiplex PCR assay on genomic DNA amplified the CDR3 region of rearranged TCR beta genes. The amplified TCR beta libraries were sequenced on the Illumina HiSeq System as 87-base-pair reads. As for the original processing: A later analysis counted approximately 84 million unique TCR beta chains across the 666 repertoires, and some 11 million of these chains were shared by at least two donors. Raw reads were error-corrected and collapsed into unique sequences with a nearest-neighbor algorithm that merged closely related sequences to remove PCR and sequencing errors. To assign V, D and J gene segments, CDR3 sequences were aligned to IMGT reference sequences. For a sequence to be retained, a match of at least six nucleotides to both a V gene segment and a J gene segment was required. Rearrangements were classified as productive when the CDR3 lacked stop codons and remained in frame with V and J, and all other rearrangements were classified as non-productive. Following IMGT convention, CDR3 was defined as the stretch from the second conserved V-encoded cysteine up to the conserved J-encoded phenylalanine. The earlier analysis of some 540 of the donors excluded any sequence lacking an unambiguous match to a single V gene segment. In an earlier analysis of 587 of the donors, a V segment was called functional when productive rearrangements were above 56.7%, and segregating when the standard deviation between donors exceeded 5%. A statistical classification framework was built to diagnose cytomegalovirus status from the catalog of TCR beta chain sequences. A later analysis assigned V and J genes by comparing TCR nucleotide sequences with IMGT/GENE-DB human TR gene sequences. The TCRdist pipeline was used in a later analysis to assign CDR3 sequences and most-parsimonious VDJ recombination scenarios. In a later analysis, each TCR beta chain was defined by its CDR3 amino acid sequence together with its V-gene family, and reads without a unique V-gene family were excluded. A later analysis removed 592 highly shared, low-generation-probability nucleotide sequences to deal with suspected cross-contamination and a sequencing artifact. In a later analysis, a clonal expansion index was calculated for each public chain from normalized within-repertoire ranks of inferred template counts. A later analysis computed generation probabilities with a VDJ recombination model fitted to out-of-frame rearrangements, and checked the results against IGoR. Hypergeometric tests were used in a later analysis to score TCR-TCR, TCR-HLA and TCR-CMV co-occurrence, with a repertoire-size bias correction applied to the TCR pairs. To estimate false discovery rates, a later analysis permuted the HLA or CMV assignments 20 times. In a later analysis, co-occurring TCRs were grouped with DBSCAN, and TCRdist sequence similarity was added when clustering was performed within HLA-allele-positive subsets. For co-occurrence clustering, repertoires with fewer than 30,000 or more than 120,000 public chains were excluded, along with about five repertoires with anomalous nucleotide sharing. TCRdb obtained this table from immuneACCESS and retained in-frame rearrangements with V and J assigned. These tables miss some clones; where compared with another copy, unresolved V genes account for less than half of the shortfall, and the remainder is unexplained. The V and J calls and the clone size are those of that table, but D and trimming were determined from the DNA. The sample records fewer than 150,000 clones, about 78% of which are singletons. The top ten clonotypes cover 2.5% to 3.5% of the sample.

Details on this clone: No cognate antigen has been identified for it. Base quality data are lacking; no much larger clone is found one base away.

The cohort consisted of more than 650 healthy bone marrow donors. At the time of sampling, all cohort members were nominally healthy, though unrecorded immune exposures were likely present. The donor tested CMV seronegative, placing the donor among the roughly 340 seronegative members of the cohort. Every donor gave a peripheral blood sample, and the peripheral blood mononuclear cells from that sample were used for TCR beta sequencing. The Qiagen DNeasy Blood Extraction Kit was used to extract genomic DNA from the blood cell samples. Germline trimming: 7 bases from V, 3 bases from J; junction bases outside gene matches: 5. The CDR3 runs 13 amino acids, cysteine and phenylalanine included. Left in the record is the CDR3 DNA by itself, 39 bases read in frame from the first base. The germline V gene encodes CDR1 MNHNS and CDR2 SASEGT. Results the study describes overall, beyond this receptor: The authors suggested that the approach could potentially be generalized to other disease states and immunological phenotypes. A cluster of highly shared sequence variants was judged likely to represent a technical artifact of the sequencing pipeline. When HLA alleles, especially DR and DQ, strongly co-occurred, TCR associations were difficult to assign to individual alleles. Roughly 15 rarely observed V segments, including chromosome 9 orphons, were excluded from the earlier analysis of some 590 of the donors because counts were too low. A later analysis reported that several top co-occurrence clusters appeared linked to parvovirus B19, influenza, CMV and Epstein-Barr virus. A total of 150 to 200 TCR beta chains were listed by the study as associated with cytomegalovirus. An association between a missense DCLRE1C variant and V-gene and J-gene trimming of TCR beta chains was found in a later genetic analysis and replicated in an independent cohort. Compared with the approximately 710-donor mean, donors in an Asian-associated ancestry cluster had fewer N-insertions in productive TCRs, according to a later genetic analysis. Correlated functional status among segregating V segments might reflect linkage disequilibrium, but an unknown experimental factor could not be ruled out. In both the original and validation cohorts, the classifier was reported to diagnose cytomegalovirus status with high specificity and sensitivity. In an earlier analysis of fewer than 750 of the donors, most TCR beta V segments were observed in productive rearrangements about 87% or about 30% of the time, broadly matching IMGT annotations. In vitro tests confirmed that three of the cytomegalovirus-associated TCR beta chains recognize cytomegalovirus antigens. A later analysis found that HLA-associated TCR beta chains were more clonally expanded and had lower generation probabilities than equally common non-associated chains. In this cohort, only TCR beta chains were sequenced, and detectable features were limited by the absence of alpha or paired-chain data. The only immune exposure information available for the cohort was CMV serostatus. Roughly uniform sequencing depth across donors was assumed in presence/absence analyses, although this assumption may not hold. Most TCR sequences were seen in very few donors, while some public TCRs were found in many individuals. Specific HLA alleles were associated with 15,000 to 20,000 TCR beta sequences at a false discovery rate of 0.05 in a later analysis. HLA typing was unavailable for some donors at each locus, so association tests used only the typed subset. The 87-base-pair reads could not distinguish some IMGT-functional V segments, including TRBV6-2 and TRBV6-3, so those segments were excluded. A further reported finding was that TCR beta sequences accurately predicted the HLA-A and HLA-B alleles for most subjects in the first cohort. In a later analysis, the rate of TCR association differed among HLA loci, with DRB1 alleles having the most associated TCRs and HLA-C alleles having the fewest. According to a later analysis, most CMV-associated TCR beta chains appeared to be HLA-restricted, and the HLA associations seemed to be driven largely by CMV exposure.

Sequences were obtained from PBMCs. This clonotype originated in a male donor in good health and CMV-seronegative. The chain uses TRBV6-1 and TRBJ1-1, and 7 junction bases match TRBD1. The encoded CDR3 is CASTPRGYTEAFF. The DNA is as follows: TGTGCCAGCACCCCCAGGGGGTACACTGAAGCTTTCTTT.